The 26 T cell receptor beta chains listed next were all sequenced from one sample in a study of cytomegalovirus exposure and HLA in healthy donors. With 60 Vbeta and 13 Jbeta primers, the PCR was carried out. Sequencing was performed with immunoSEQ multiplex PCR; in TCRdb, only in-frame clones are kept and a portion is missing. The table shows roughly 120,000 clones, with around 83% occurring only once. Input material: PBMCs. All receptors derive from a man aged 30 to 39 in good health and CMV-seropositive.

The CDR3: CASSFQPSGGESEQFF. Written as DNA, the CDR3 is TGTGCCAGCAGCTTCCAGCCTAGCGGGGGAGAAAGCGAGCAGTTCTTC. This chain joins TRBV7-3 and TRBJ2-1, with 10 bases fitting TRBD2. Germline loops: CDR1 SGHTA, CDR2 FQGTGA. The CDR3 spans 16 residues. After removal of 3 bases from V and 10 bases from J, the junction contained 12 bases not matched to a gene.

The genes are TRBV6-6 and TRBJ2-5, with 11 positions matching TRBD1. The J call may be incorrect, as the DNA end agrees better with TRBJ2-7. Germline V gives CDR1 MNHNY, CDR2 SVGAGI (reference sequence). The CDR3 spans 15 residues. CDR3 nucleotide sequence: TGTGCCAGCAGTTCTCTTGTGGGGACAGGGGGCGAGCAGTACTTC. This codes for CASSSLVGTGGEQYF.

The gene calls are TRBV25-1 and TRBJ2-7; TRBD1 is a possible D gene (6 bases). From germline, CDR1 is MGHDK and CDR2 SYGVNS. This CDR3 has 17 amino acids. V was pared by 2 bases and J by 3 bases, with 20 bases between. The CDR3 DNA reads as TGTGCCAGCAGTGAAGTCTCAGCCGGGACAAGTCACTACGAGCAGTACTTC. Amino acids: CASSEVSAGTSHYEQYF.

The chain couples TRBV27 to TRBJ1-1, with D unresolved. V lost 4 bases, J lost 2 bases, and 8 bases lay in between. The CDR3 is made up of 13 amino acids. CDR1 and CDR2 from the germline V gene are MNHEY and SMNVEV (reference sequence). CDR3 nucleotides: TGTGCCAGCAGTTGGGCGGGTAACACTGAAGCTTTCTTT. Amino acids: CASSWAGNTEAFF.

This clone was counted a single time. The gene calls are TRBV7-3 and TRBJ2-2; 7 bases fit TRBD2. The germline CDR1 and CDR2 sequences are SGHTA and FQGTGA. CDR3 length: 17 residues. The junction had 13 bases not matched to a gene; V was cut back by 5 bases and J by 4 bases. The CDR3 nucleotides are TGTGCCAGCAGCCCCCCCGGGGGAGGGGAGAGCACCGGGGAGCTGTTTTTT. This sequence encodes CASSPPGGGESTGELFF.

The V call is TRBV5-5, the J call TRBJ2-7; TRBD1 agrees at 8 bases. Per germline, CDR1 SGHKS and CDR2 YYEKEE (reference sequence). The CDR3 is 12 amino acids. Trimming removed 4 bases from V and 6 bases from J; junction bases left unmatched: 3. Here the CDR3 reads CASSLQGGEQYV. The CDR3 DNA reads TGTGCCAGCAGCCTACAGGGGGGCGAGCAGTACGTC.

The sample holds one count of this clone. The CDR3: CASSFLRTGQETQYF. The CDR3 coding sequence is TGCGCCAGCAGCTTTCTAAGGACAGGGCAAGAGACCCAGTACTTC. This sequence joins TRBV5-1 and TRBJ2-5, with 8 nucleotides matching TRBD1. The germline gives CDR1 SGHRS, CDR2 YFSETQ. The CDR3 runs to 15 residues. V was pared by 2 bases and J by 2 bases, with 5 bases of the junction left unmatched.

The V gene is TRBV4-1, the J gene TRBJ2-4, with D unclear. The CDR3 is made up of 14 amino acids. Germline V gene sequence: CDR1 MGHRA, CDR2 YSYEKL. V gave up 8 bases and J gave up 1 base, with 12 bases separating them. This CDR3 is CASQDPGAKNIQYF. In DNA, the CDR3 is TGCGCCAGCCAAGACCCCGGGGCCAAAAACATTCAGTACTTC.

The V gene is TRBV6-6, the J gene TRBJ2-2; maybe TRBD1 (5 bases). The CDR3 runs to 14 residues. The V and J ends lost 7 bases and 2 bases respectively, with 11 bases between them. CDR1 MNHNY and CDR2 SVGAGI come from the germline V gene (reference sequence). The CDR3 sequence is CASTQRTNTGELFF. Here the CDR3 DNA reads TGTGCCAGCACCCAGAGGACAAACACCGGGGAGCTGTTTTTT.

The chain recombines TRBV7-6 with TRBJ1-1, with D tentatively TRBD1 (6 bases). The CDR3 is made up of 15 amino acids. The V end was cut by 1 base, the J end by 0 bases, with 9 bases between. Germline V gene lookup returns CDR1 SGHVS and CDR2 FNYEAQ. CDR3: CASSLEGHLNTEAFF. Here the CDR3 DNA reads TGTGCCAGCAGCTTAGAGGGACACTTGAACACTGAAGCTTTCTTT.

The rearrangement uses TRBV28 and TRBJ1-5, with D tentatively TRBD1 (5 bases). Deletions cut 1 base from V and 6 bases from J, with 13 bases between. Germline V gene lookup returns CDR1 MDHEN and CDR2 SYDVKM. The CDR3 runs 15 residues. In DNA form, the CDR3 reads TGTGCCAGCAGTTTATTAGGGGATAGTGTTCAGCCCCAGCATTTT. Amino acids: CASSLLGDSVQPQHF.

This clone was seen just once. V gene TRBV2 combines with J gene TRBJ2-5; the D is unclear. V dropped 4 bases and J dropped 2 bases, with 11 bases sitting between them. The CDR3 has 14 amino acids. Germline V gene sequence: CDR1 SNHLY, CDR2 FYNNEI. CDR3 in amino acids: CASSAAGLQETQYF. The CDR3 nucleotides are TGTGCCAGCAGTGCTGCTGGCCTGCAAGAGACCCAGTACTTC. Full variable domain (rest looked up from reference TRBV2 and TRBJ2-5): EPEVTQTPSHQVTQMGQEVILRCVPISNHLYFYWYRQILGQKVEFLVSFYNNEISEKSEIFDDQFSVERPDGSNFTLKIRSTKLEDSAMYFCASSAAGLQETQYFGPGTRLLVL.

V gene TRBV5-1 combines with J gene TRBJ1-6; 7 nucleotides agree with TRBD1. The ends lost 0 bases at V and 4 bases at J; junction bases unmatched: 4. The CDR3 has 16 residues. In germline, CDR1 is SGHRS, CDR2 YFSETQ. The CDR3 region has the DNA TGCGCCAGCAGCTTGGGCTCAGGGGGGTATAATTCACCCCTCCACTTT. Protein product: CASSLGSGGYNSPLHF.

V usage is TRBV11-2 and J usage is TRBJ2-1, with 9 bases identical to TRBD1. This CDR3 region has 15 residues. The V and J ends lost 6 bases and 12 bases, in that order; junction bases with no gene match: 15. Per the germline V gene, CDR1 is SGHAT and CDR2 is FQNNGV. CDR3 region: CASRIPGQGLKGQFF. The DNA of the CDR3 is TGTGCCAGCAGAATACCGGGACAGGGCCTGAAAGGGCAGTTCTTC.

The gene calls are TRBV19 and TRBJ2-2; D perhaps matches TRBD1 (6 bases). Germline V gives CDR1 LNHDA, CDR2 SQIVND (reference sequence). The V end was cut by 6 bases, the J end by 2 bases, with 13 bases between. CDR3 length: 15 amino acids. The CDR3 loop reads CASSSPGDNTGELFF. For the CDR3, the DNA is TGTGCCAGTAGCTCACCAGGGGATAACACCGGGGAGCTGTTTTTT.

The count of this clone is one. The chain has TRBV1 and TRBJ2-6; the D call in the table, TRBD2, was not verified against the DNA. TRBV1 is termed a pseudogene. CDR3 size: 20 residues. The CDR3 DNA reads TGCACCAGCAGCCAAGATCGCCGGGGCGGGGGGGCCGCTGGGGCCAACGTCCTGACTTTC. Translated, it gives CTSSQDRRGGGAAGANVLTF.

The chain carries TRBV5-1 and TRBJ2-3; no definite D call. Trimming shortened V by 6 bases and J by 5 bases, and 16 bases separated the two germline ends. Germline V CDR1 and CDR2: SGHRS, YFSETQ. This CDR3 is 14 amino acids long. Here the CDR3 DNA reads TGCGCCAGCAACTCCGCACGAGGAGAAGATACGCAGTATTTT. Translating gives CASNSARGEDTQYF. Supplemented by reference TRBV5-1 and TRBJ2-3, the full variable domain reads KAGVTQTPRYLIKTRGQQVTLSCSPISGHRSVSWYQQTPGQGLQFLFEYFSETQRNKGNFPGRFSGRQFSNSRSEMNVSTLELGDSALYLCASNSARGEDTQYFGPGTRLTVL.

The gene calls are TRBV10-2 and TRBJ2-5; possibly TRBD2 for D (6 bases). V lost 0 bases, J lost 6 bases, and 20 bases lay in between. Germline values: CDR1 WSHSY, CDR2 SAAADI. The CDR3 has 17 residues. The CDR3 loop is CASSESPPRRGAKTQYF. CDR3 nucleotides: TGCGCCAGCAGTGAGTCCCCACCCCGGCGGGGAGCCAAGACCCAGTACTTC.

This chain joins TRBV11-3 and TRBJ1-1; D is perhaps TRBD1 (5 bases). The CDR3 extends over 12 amino acids. Germline CDR1 SGHNT, CDR2 YENEEA. V dropped 1 base and J dropped 8 bases, with 8 bases sitting between them. For the CDR3, the DNA is TGTGCCAGCAGCTTAGGACAGACAGAAGCTTTCTTT. Its protein is CASSLGQTEAFF.

The rearrangement links TRBV7-9 to TRBJ2-7; 8 nucleotides align to TRBD1. Germline lookup yields CDR1 SEHNR and CDR2 FQNEAQ (reference sequence). This CDR3 contains 16 residues. The J segment lost 4 bases and the V segment lost 5 bases, leaving 13 bases of the junction unmatched. This CDR3 is CASSAYRDRSFYEQYF. CDR3 bases: TGTGCCAGCAGCGCTTACCGGGACAGGAGTTTTTACGAGCAGTACTTC.

V is TRBV5-1 and J is TRBJ2-3, with TRBD1 identical over 11 bases. Trimming at V came to 3 bases and at J to 6 bases, leaving 3 bases not matched to a gene. This CDR3 is built from 14 residues. Germline assignment: CDR1 SGHRS and CDR2 YFSETQ. Here the CDR3 DNA reads TGCGCCAGCAGCTGGACAGGGGGCGATGATACGCAGTATTTT. Protein sequence: CASSWTGGDDTQYF.

The chain is built from TRBV4-1 and TRBJ1-2, with 7 positions matching TRBD1. In germline, CDR1 is MGHRA, CDR2 YSYEKL. CDR3 length: 11 amino acids. Trimming took 2 bases from V and 10 from J; bases not matched to a gene: 1. DNA for the CDR3: TGCGCCAGCAGCCAACAGGGGGACTACACCTTC. Encoded protein: CASSQQGDYTF.

The rearrangement joins TRBV5-4 to TRBJ2-3; 12 nucleotides line up with TRBD2. Germline V gives CDR1 SGHNT, CDR2 YYREEE (reference sequence). The CDR3 runs to 16 residues. Losses at the gene ends were 0 bases for V and 6 bases for J; bases not matched to a gene: 5. The CDR3 nucleotides read TGTGCCAGCAGCTTGGCCGTGACTAGCGGGGGTGATACGCAGTATTTT. The encoded protein is CASSLAVTSGGDTQYF. Variable domain in full (rest from reference TRBV5-4 and TRBJ2-3): ETGVTQSPTHLIKTRGQQVTLRCSSQSGHNTVSWYQQALGQGPQFIFQYYREEENGRGNFPPRFSGLQFPNYSSELNVNALELDDSALYLCASSLAVTSGGDTQYFGPGTRLTVL.

The chain has TRBV6-6 and TRBJ1-4; the match to TRBD1 covers 8 bases. CDR3 length: 15 amino acids. The V segment lost 2 bases and the J segment 6 bases; nucleotides outside the gene matches: 5. Per the germline V gene, CDR1 is MNHNY and CDR2 is SVGAGI (reference sequence). This CDR3 reads CASSYRAGGDEKLFF. In DNA form, the CDR3 reads TGTGCCAGCAGTTACCGGGCAGGGGGCGATGAAAAACTGTTTTTT.

J is TRBJ2-7 and V is TRBV29-1, with 10 bases fitting TRBD1. CDR3 size: 14 residues. Germline V gives CDR1 SQVTM, CDR2 ANQGSEA. V was pared by 3 bases and J by 6 bases, with 8 bases of the junction left unmatched. CDR3 residues: CSVDVGTGDGEQYF. Written as DNA, the CDR3 is TGCAGCGTTGACGTGGGGACAGGGGATGGCGAGCAGTACTTC.

This clone was seen only a few times. CDR3 loop: CASSTQWLSTDTQYF. The CDR3 DNA reads as TGTGCCAGCAGCACCCAGTGGCTTAGCACAGATACGCAGTATTTT. The chain combines TRBV6-1 with TRBJ2-3, with D hard to call. With 6 bases removed from V and 0 bases from J, the gap between germline ends came to 13 bases. CDR3 length equals 15 residues. Germline V gene sequence: CDR1 MNHNS, CDR2 SASEGT.